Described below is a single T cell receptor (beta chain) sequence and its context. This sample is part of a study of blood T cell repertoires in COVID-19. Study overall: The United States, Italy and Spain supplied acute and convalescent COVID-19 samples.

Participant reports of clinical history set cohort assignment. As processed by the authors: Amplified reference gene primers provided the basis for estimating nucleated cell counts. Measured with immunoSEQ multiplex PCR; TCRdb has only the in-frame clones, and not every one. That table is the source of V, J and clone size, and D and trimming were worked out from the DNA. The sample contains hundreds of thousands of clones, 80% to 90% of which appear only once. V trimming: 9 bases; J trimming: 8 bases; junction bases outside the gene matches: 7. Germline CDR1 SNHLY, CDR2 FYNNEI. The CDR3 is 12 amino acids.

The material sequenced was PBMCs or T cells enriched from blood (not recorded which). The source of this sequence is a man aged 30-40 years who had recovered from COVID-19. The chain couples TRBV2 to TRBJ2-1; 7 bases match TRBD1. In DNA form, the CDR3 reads TGTGCCAGTACGGGACAGTGGGATGAGCAGTTCTTC. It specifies CASTGQWDEQFF.